A single sample is the source of the 24 T cell receptor beta chains below, sequenced in a study of metastatic and nonmetastatic thyroid tumors. Through MiXCR, TCRdb re-clonotyped the PCR reads. The data show tens of thousands of clones, 15% to 20% seen once. No patient had received any treatment before thyroid surgery. Sequencing was carried out using blood. The source is a female donor with papillary thyroid cancer or a benign thyroid nodule (not recorded which). Some clones in this sample may be carry-over from other donors' samples.

A few counts support this clone. The chain employs TRBV28 and TRBJ2-2, with a weak D call TRBD1 (6 bases). V dropped 4 bases and J dropped 1 base, with 13 bases sitting between them. The length of the CDR3 is 16 residues. Germline V CDR1 and CDR2: MDHEN, SYDVKM. CDR3 sequence reads: CASSSSGGWNTGELFF. CDR3 DNA sequence: TGTGCCAGCAGTTCTAGTGGGGGCTGGAACACCGGGGAGCTGTTTTTT.

This clone was seen many times. The chain employs TRBV20-1 and TRBJ1-5; D remains ambiguous. Germline CDR1 reads DFQATT; CDR2 reads SNEGSKA (reference sequence). Trimming pared 5 bases from V and 3 bases from J, leaving 11 bases between. This CDR3 is 13 amino acids long. The CDR3 DNA reads as TGCAGTGCTCCGACGGATTACAATCAGCCCCAGCATTTT. It specifies CSAPTDYNQPQHF.

By share of the sample, this clone is medium-sized (0.01 to 0.1%). The chain combines TRBV6-1 with TRBJ2-7, with D uncertain. V gave up 6 bases and J gave up 8 bases, with 17 bases separating them. This CDR3 has 13 amino acids. Per the germline V gene, CDR1 is MNHNS and CDR2 is SASEGT. The CDR3 protein is CASRYQDPMKQYF. DNA for the CDR3: TGTGCCAGCAGGTACCAGGACCCAATGAAGCAGTACTTC.

Many counts were recorded for this clone. The gene calls are TRBV19 and TRBJ1-1; D not certain. Germline V gene data show CDR1 as LNHDA and CDR2 as SQIVND (reference sequence). CDR3 size: 12 residues. V dropped 3 bases and J dropped 5 bases, with 7 bases sitting between them. The CDR3 protein is CASSMVGTEAFF. CDR3 nucleotides: TGTGCCAGTAGTATGGTGGGTACTGAAGCTTTCTTT.

This clone has a count of ten or more. Possible read error: a much larger clone is one base away. The chain couples TRBV30 to TRBJ2-2, with D perhaps TRBD2 (6 bases). CDR1 GTSNPN and CDR2 SVGIG come from the germline V gene (reference sequence). The CDR3 sequence is 13 residues long. CDR3 sequence (DNA): TGTGCCTGGAGCAGGCAGAACACCGGGGGGCTGTTTTTT. Protein: CAWSRQNTGGLFF.

In its sample, this clone was seen a few times. This chain joins TRBV24-1 and TRBJ2-1, with 8 bases that match TRBD2. V gave up 3 bases and J gave up 9 bases; unmatched junction bases: 6. The CDR3 spans 14 residues. Per germline, CDR1 KGHDR and CDR2 SFDVKD. The CDR3 region has the DNA TGTGCCACCAGTGATCCAGATAGCGGGACTGAGCAGTTCTTC. Protein product: CATSDPDSGTEQFF.

This clone has a count of ten or more. V and J are TRBV12-3 or TRBV12-4 and TRBJ2-3; tentatively, D is TRBD1 (5 bases). CDR3 length: 17 amino acids. V lost 7 bases, J lost 3 bases, and 23 bases lay in between. The DNA of the CDR3 is TGTGCCAGCACCAACTGGACACCCCCCCTATGGACAGATACGCAGTATTTT. This gives the protein CASTNWTPPLWTDTQYF.

A few counts support this clone. The rearrangement links TRBV6-2 or TRBV6-3 to TRBJ2-2; 10 bases match TRBD2. This CDR3 is 18 amino acids long. The V gene's germline CDR1 is MNHEY and CDR2 SVGEGT. V dropped 2 bases and J dropped 3; count of bases not matched to a gene: 9. The CDR3 DNA reads TGTGCCAGCAGTTACACACCGGGACTAGCGTCAGACACCGGGGAGCTGTTTTTT. It yields the protein CASSYTPGLASDTGELFF.

This clone showed up many times. This chain joins TRBV5-1 and TRBJ2-1; 11 positions match TRBD2. The V and J ends lost 0 bases and 3 bases, in that order; junction bases with no gene match: 2. Germline lookup yields CDR1 SGHRS and CDR2 YFSETQ. There are 16 residues in the CDR3. CDR3 in amino acids: CASSLAGTSGYNEQFF. CDR3 coding DNA: TGCGCCAGCAGCTTGGCCGGGACTAGCGGCTACAATGAGCAGTTCTTC.

Relative to its sample, this clone is medium-sized. The chain couples TRBV28 to TRBJ1-2; 9 nucleotides align to TRBD1. This CDR3 spans 12 amino acids. The germline gives CDR1 MDHEN, CDR2 SYDVKM. V shed 3 bases and J 7 bases; nucleotides not matched to a gene: 0. The CDR3 nucleotides are TGTGCCAGCAGTTTGGACAGGGGTGGCTACACCTTC. Protein: CASSLDRGGYTF.

This clone was detected ten times or more. V and J are TRBV28 and TRBJ1-1; weak D call: TRBD1 (5 bases). Germline V gene lookup returns CDR1 MDHEN and CDR2 SYDVKM. Trimming removed 7 bases from V and 0 bases from J, with 15 bases in between. The CDR3 covers 15 residues. CDR3 nucleotide sequence: TGTGCCAGCACCCAGGGCCGGTTAATGAACACTGAAGCTTTCTTT. This encodes CASTQGRLMNTEAFF.

This clone was counted many times. The V gene is TRBV7-2, the J gene TRBJ1-1; no definite D call. The CDR3 extends over 12 amino acids. Deletions cut 8 bases from V and 5 bases from J, with 12 bases between. Germline-derived CDR1 and CDR2 are SGHTA and FQGNSA. This chain's CDR3 is CASGGLGTEAFF. The CDR3 DNA sequence: TGTGCCAGCGGCGGGTTGGGGACTGAAGCTTTCTTT.

This clone occurred many times. The chain joins TRBV19 to TRBJ1-1; 7 bases fit TRBD1. CDR1 is LNHDA, CDR2 SQIVND, per germline (reference sequence). The CDR3 has 13 residues. V gave up 5 bases and J gave up 3 bases; unmatched junction bases: 3. The CDR3 loop reads CASSPQGDTEAFF. CDR3 sequence (DNA): TGTGCCAGTAGTCCCCAGGGGGACACTGAAGCTTTCTTT.

This clone was counted between two and nine times. An end of the junction differs from the germline gene, which may be a read error. This chain links TRBV15 with TRBJ2-1; the match to TRBD2 covers 8 bases. The CDR3 spans 16 residues. Looked up from germline, CDR1 is LNHNV and CDR2 is YYDKDF (reference sequence). This CDR3 is CATSRETGGASNEQFF. The CDR3, as DNA: TGTGCCACCAGCCGAGAGACCGGGGGGGCGTCTAATGAGCAGTTCTTC.

A remark on this clone: The junction does not match germline at one end; this may be a read error. V and J are TRBV10-3 and TRBJ1-2; D remains unclear. The germline gives CDR1 ENHRY, CDR2 SYGVKD. The CDR3 consists of 11 residues. The CDR3 region has the DNA TGTGCCACCTTCGACATCTATGTCTACACCTTC. Protein sequence: CATFDIYVYTF.

In the case of this clone: The conserved closing phenylalanine or tryptophan is absent in this CDR3, likely reflecting a read error. This chain joins TRBV2 and TRBJ1-1; no definite D call. This CDR3 is 13 amino acids long. Germline CDR1 SNHLY, CDR2 FYNNEI. The V gene lost 7 bases and the J gene lost 2 bases, with 11 bases spanning the gap. The CDR3 is CASNAQINTEAFS. CDR3 DNA: TGTGCCAGCAATGCACAGATTAACACTGAAGCTTTCTCT.

In its sample, this clone was seen many times. The CDR3 region has the DNA TGCAGTGCTAGTAGTGACCGGGACGTAAATTCACCCCTCCACTTT. Translated, it gives CSASSDRDVNSPLHF. The V and J genes are TRBV20-1 and TRBJ1-6, with D perhaps TRBD1 (5 bases). The germline CDR1 and CDR2 sequences are DFQATT and SNEGSKA (reference sequence). The V and J ends lost 3 bases and 7 bases respectively, with 16 bases between them. The CDR3 is made up of 15 amino acids.

The rearrangement links TRBV19 to TRBJ2-7; 8 bases are a match to TRBD1. The CDR3 sequence is 14 residues long. Germline lookup yields CDR1 LNHDA and CDR2 SQIVND (reference sequence). V dropped 2 bases and J dropped 4; count of bases not matched to a gene: 4. The CDR3 reads CASSIQGAVYEQYF. Written as DNA, the CDR3 is TGTGCCAGTAGTATACAGGGGGCTGTGTACGAGCAGTACTTC.

This clone was found many times. This rearrangement joins TRBV3-1 to TRBJ1-2; D uncertain. There are 14 residues in the CDR3. Germline lookup yields CDR1 LGHDT and CDR2 YNNKEL (reference sequence). Trimming took off 8 bases at V and 2 bases at J, with 15 bases between the two ends. The CDR3 bases are TGTGCCAGCCGGGCGGAGGGCCGGAACTATGGCTACACCTTC. Translating it yields CASRAEGRNYGYTF. The complete variable domain, with remaining parts taken from reference TRBV3-1 and TRBJ1-2, reads DTAVSQTPKYLVTQMGNDKSIKCEQNLGHDTMYWYKQDSKKFLKIMFSYNNKELIINETVPNRFSPKSPDKAHLNLHINSLELGDSAVYFCASRAEGRNYGYTFGSGTRLTVV.

This clone was recorded many times. The V call is TRBV3-1, the J call TRBJ2-1, with 11 bases aligning to TRBD2. The V gene's germline CDR1 is LGHDT and CDR2 YNNKEL (reference sequence). The CDR3 extends over 16 amino acids. V was pared by 4 bases and J by 8 bases, with 10 bases of the junction left unmatched. CDR3 nucleotides: TGTGCCAGCAGCCCCCTGGGACTAGCGGAGGCCTATGAGCAGTTCTTC. Amino acids: CASSPLGLAEAYEQFF.

The V gene is TRBV6-1, the J gene TRBJ1-1; D not certain. The V gene lost 7 bases and the J gene lost 1 base, with 13 bases spanning the gap. The germline V gene has CDR1 MNHNS and CDR2 SASEGT. This CDR3 region has 14 residues. The CDR3 bases are TGTGCCAGCAAGGACGGCAGACCGAACACTGAAGCTTTCTTT. This codes for CASKDGRPNTEAFF.

This clone is medium-sized (0.01 to 0.1%) in the sample. This rearrangement joins TRBV6-1 to TRBJ2-7; 9 bases are a match to TRBD1. The CDR3 sequence is 14 residues long. The germline CDR1 and CDR2 sequences are MNHNS and SASEGT. The ends lost 3 bases at V and 2 bases at J; junction bases unmatched: 2. The CDR3 DNA reads as TGTGCCAGCAGTGAGTACAGGGGGCCCTACGAGCAGTACTTC. It codes for CASSEYRGPYEQYF.

By frequency in the sample, this clone is medium-sized. V usage is TRBV10-2 and J usage is TRBJ1-5; tentatively, D is TRBD1 (6 bases). CDR1 is WSHSY and CDR2 is SAAADI in the germline V gene. With 7 bases removed from V and 6 bases from J, the gap between germline ends came to 13 bases. The CDR3 has 13 amino acids. The CDR3 loop reads CASNEGGSQPQHF. For the CDR3, the DNA is TGCGCCAGCAATGAAGGGGGGAGTCAGCCCCAGCATTTT.

Remarks on this clone: A much larger clone is a single base away; this may be a read error. This CDR3 is also generated by other DNA sequences in the sample. This chain uses TRBV20-1 with TRBJ2-5; D possibly matches TRBD1 or TRBD2 (5 bases each). Trimming removed 1 base at V and 1 base at J, with 10 bases between. CDR1 DFQATT and CDR2 SNEGSKA come from the germline V gene (reference sequence). CDR3 length: 14 residues. The CDR3 region has the DNA TGCAGTGCTAGAGTCCCGGGGCCCCAAGAGACCCAGTACTTC. Translation: CSARVPGPQETQYF.